Following are 21 T cell receptor beta chains from one sample sequenced in a study of T cells in Graves' hyperthyroidism and ophthalmopathy. Regions amplified from RNA transcripts were the TCR beta CDR3 regions. The HTBI primer set was used in a first-round RT-PCR of the TCR CDR3. TCRdb recomputed calls from the multiplex PCR reads with MiXCR, one row per CDR3 protein. The profile shows about 570,000 distinct CDR3 sequences, approximately 15% of them singletons. Sequencing used blood. Receptors were obtained from a woman aged 40 to 50 with Graves' hyperthyroidism.

The chain employs TRBV5-1 and TRBJ1-5, with 12 bases lining up with TRBD1. The CDR3 has 15 residues. The V and J ends lost 4 bases and 6 bases, in that order; junction bases with no gene match: 5. Germline-derived CDR1 and CDR2 are SGHRS and YFSETQ. CDR3 residues: CASSLGQGAFQPQHF. The CDR3 coding sequence is TGCGCCAGCAGCCTGGGACAGGGGGCTTTTCAGCCCCAGCATTTT.

This clonotype turned up a few times. The chain couples TRBV13 to TRBJ2-7, with 9 bases identical to TRBD2. The germline CDR1 and CDR2 sequences are PRHDT and FYEKMQ (reference sequence). The CDR3 has 17 amino acids. Trimming removed 4 bases from V and 0 bases from J; junction bases left unmatched: 10. In DNA form, the CDR3 reads TGTGCCAGCAGCTCAACACTGGGCGGGAGGGCCTCCTACGAGCAGTACTTC. It encodes CASSSTLGGRASYEQYF.

This clonotype was detected many times. The chain is built from TRBV3-1 and TRBJ2-1, with 13 nucleotides matching TRBD2. In germline, CDR1 is LGHDT, CDR2 YNNKEL (reference sequence). The CDR3 is 15 residues long. Germline trimming cut 1 base from V and 6 bases from J; bases unmatched to any gene: 0. CDR3 bases: TGTGCCAGCAGCCAAGGGACTAGCGGGAGCAATGAGCAGTTCTTC. This gives the protein CASSQGTSGSNEQFF.

This clonotype was detected ten times or more. The rearrangement links TRBV9 to TRBJ2-6; D remains ambiguous. Trimming shortened V by 3 bases and J by 1 base, and 8 bases separated the two germline ends. Germline V CDR1 and CDR2: SGDLS, YYNGEE. This CDR3 is 15 amino acids long. The CDR3 region is CASSERRSGANVLTF. CDR3 sequence (DNA): TGTGCCAGCAGCGAACGACGATCTGGGGCCAACGTCCTGACTTTC.

This chain uses TRBV28 with TRBJ2-2; 8 bases are a match to TRBD1. With 7 bases clipped from V and 2 bases from J, the junction kept 9 bases outside the gene matches. The CDR3 is made up of 16 amino acids. In germline, CDR1 is MDHEN, CDR2 SYDVKM. CDR3 sequence reads: CASNPPGTGNTGELFF. CDR3 coding DNA: TGTGCCAGCAACCCACCCGGGACAGGAAACACCGGGGAGCTGTTTTTT.

This clonotype occurred a few times. This chain links TRBV5-1 with TRBJ1-3; D is ambiguous. CDR1 SGHRS and CDR2 YFSETQ come from the germline V gene. The length of the CDR3 is 15 residues. V was clipped by 0 bases and J by 0 bases, with 7 bases between them. CDR3 loop: CASSLGAVSGNTIYF. The CDR3 bases are TGCGCCAGCAGCTTGGGTGCAGTCTCTGGAAACACCATATATTTT.

This clonotype was detected only a few times. The rearrangement uses TRBV29-1 and TRBJ1-1; 8 bases map to TRBD1. Germline lookup yields CDR1 SQVTM and CDR2 ANQGSEA. Germline trimming cut 8 bases from V and 5 bases from J; bases unmatched to any gene: 7. This CDR3 is 12 amino acids long. The CDR3 region is CSFGQGYTEAFF. The CDR3 DNA is TGCAGCTTTGGACAGGGATATACTGAAGCTTTCTTT.

This clonotype has ten or more counts. The chain couples TRBV2 to TRBJ1-2, with a tentative D call TRBD1 (5 bases). The V end lost 7 bases, the J end lost 5 bases, and 8 bases lay between the germline ends. Germline CDR1 and CDR2: SNHLY and FYNNEI. The CDR3 runs to 11 residues. CDR3 sequence reads: CASKWGYGYTF. DNA for the CDR3: TGTGCCAGCAAGTGGGGGTATGGCTACACCTTC.

The chain uses TRBV28 and TRBJ2-3, with D perhaps TRBD1 (6 bases). Germline V gene data show CDR1 as MDHEN and CDR2 as SYDVKM. The CDR3 consists of 14 residues. V was clipped by 6 bases and J by 6 bases, with 16 bases between them. CDR3 coding DNA: TGTGCCAGCAGGGACAGTGCCCTCCCCGATACGCAGTATTTT. Its protein product is CASRDSALPDTQYF.

The chain combines TRBV2 with TRBJ2-3; 7 bases match TRBD2. Germline CDR1 reads SNHLY; CDR2 reads FYNNEI. This CDR3 region has 14 residues. DNA for the CDR3: TGTGCTAGCGGGCCCGGGACTTTAAAAGATACGCAGTATTTT. It translates to CASGPGTLKDTQYF.

The sample holds many counts of this clonotype. V and J are TRBV20-1 and TRBJ2-1, with D maybe TRBD2 (5 bases). The length of the CDR3 is 13 residues. In germline, CDR1 is DFQATT, CDR2 SNEGSKA (reference sequence). Trimming took off 4 bases at V and 5 bases at J, with 12 bases between the two ends. The CDR3 region is CSATDGVNNEQFF. CDR3 DNA: TGCAGTGCTACCGACGGGGTAAACAATGAGCAGTTCTTC.

This clonotype was counted between two and nine times. V gene TRBV20-1 combines with J gene TRBJ2-5; D tentatively reads TRBD1 or TRBD2 (5 bases each). V was cut by 6 bases and J by 5 bases, with 25 bases left in between. In germline, CDR1 is DFQATT, CDR2 SNEGSKA (reference sequence). This CDR3 has 16 amino acids. The CDR3 DNA follows: TGCAGTGCCCAAAAGACGGCAGTGGGTTGGGGGGAGACCCAGTACTTC. It encodes CSAQKTAVGWGETQYF.

This clonotype appeared a few times. The rearrangement links TRBV29-1 to TRBJ1-2; no clear D gene. V was clipped by 3 bases and J by 4 bases, with 6 bases between them. The CDR3 has 11 amino acids. From germline, CDR1 is SQVTM and CDR2 ANQGSEA. This CDR3 is CSVDHGYGYTF. The CDR3, as DNA: TGCAGCGTTGATCACGGCTATGGCTACACCTTC. Complete variable domain (other parts from reference TRBV29-1 and TRBJ1-2): SAVISQKPSRDICQRGTSLTIQCQVDSQVTMMFWYRQQPGQSLTLIATANQGSEATYESGFVIDKFPISRPNLTFSTLTVSNMSPEDSSIYLCSVDHGYGYTFGSGTRLTVV.

This clonotype was recorded at least ten times. The rearrangement links TRBV6-1 to TRBJ1-1; D is undetermined. This CDR3 is built from 12 residues. CDR1 and CDR2 from the germline V gene are MNHNS and SASEGT. Deletions cut 8 bases from V and 10 bases from J, with 17 bases between. Here the CDR3 DNA reads TGTGCCAGCGCGGACTCTTCTGGAGGAGCTTTCTTT. Translated, it gives CASADSSGGAFF.

This clonotype was picked up many times. V usage is TRBV29-1 and J usage is TRBJ2-7; D is possibly TRBD2 (6 bases). The CDR3 loop spans 12 amino acids. Germline CDR1 is SQVTM and CDR2 is ANQGSEA. V lost 5 bases and J lost 5, with 13 bases in between. Here the CDR3 reads CSVLEGVHEQYF. The DNA for the CDR3 is TGCAGCGTTTTGGAGGGAGTCCACGAGCAGTACTTC.

The V and J genes are TRBV13 and TRBJ1-6, with 7 bases lining up with TRBD1. V lost 6 bases and J lost 9; bases outside the gene matches: 5. The CDR3 runs to 13 residues. CDR1 and CDR2 from the germline V gene are PRHDT and FYEKMQ (reference sequence). CDR3 nucleotide sequence: TGTGCCAGCAGAGGCACAGGGGCTTCACCCCTCCACTTT. Encoded protein: CASRGTGASPLHF.

As for this clonotype: A much larger clone sits a single nucleotide away, making a read error possible. The chain employs TRBV20-1 and TRBJ2-7; D is uncertain. Germline loops: CDR1 DFQATT, CDR2 SNEGSKA (reference sequence). The length of the CDR3 is 12 residues. CDR3 DNA sequence: TGCAGTGCTAGCAAGGGCACCTACGAGCGGTACTTC. It codes for CSASKGTYERYF.

This clonotype was detected only a few times. The chain links TRBV6-1 to TRBJ2-5, with 13 bases matching TRBD2. Germline V gives CDR1 MNHNS, CDR2 SASEGT. The CDR3 sequence is 16 residues long. After removal of 5 bases from V and 7 bases from J, the junction contained 10 bases not matched to a gene. The DNA for the CDR3 is TGTGCCAGCAGTCCCTTGGGACTAGCGGGAAAAGGGACCCAGTACTTC. Protein: CASSPLGLAGKGTQYF.

The chain employs TRBV19 and TRBJ1-2; TRBD1 aligns across 9 bases. The CDR3 loop spans 14 amino acids. Trimming at V came to 10 bases and at J to 2 bases, leaving 8 bases not matched to a gene. The V gene's germline CDR1 is LNHDA and CDR2 SQIVND (reference sequence). CDR3 region: CATHTGQGNYGYTF. The CDR3 region has the DNA TGTGCCACCCATACCGGACAGGGGAACTATGGCTACACCTTC.

This clonotype showed up many times. CDR3 residues: CASSSGQSGYTF. The CDR3, as DNA: TGTGCCAGCAGTTCGGGACAGAGTGGCTACACCTTC. The V and J genes are TRBV27 and TRBJ1-2; the match to TRBD1 covers 7 bases. Germline CDR1 and CDR2: MNHEY and SMNVEV (reference sequence). The CDR3 is 12 amino acids. The ends lost 4 bases at V and 7 bases at J; junction bases unmatched: 3.

This clonotype was seen many times. The chain joins TRBV3-1 to TRBJ2-1; 7 nucleotides agree with TRBD2. This CDR3 is built from 17 residues. The germline CDR1 and CDR2 sequences are LGHDT and YNNKEL (reference sequence). V was pared by 4 bases and J by 9 bases, with 18 bases of the junction left unmatched. DNA for the CDR3: TGTGCCAGCAGCCGCCCACTTGCGGGAGAACGGTTGGGTGAGCAGTTCTTC. Encoded protein: CASSRPLAGERLGEQFF.